This TCR beta chain was captured in a study of OX40 agonist ivuxolimab in advanced cancers. About the study: Patients' therapy was ivuxolimab, an antibody that acts as an agonist of OX40 (CD134). Regarding the study as a whole: Both CD4+ and CD8+ T cell populations in blood had undergone clonal expansion by week 6 at 0.1 to 3.0 mg/kg.

If patients had autoimmune disease history or systemic immunosuppression, they were excluded. Germline V gene lookup returns CDR1 SGHVS and CDR2 FQNEAQ. V dropped 1 base and J dropped 5; count of bases not matched to a gene: 8. The length of the CDR3 is 16 residues. Libraries were prepared by immunoSEQ multiplex PCR; TCRdb keeps only in-frame clonotypes and omits some of them. The sample has some 33,000 clones, roughly 89% seen once. Comments on this clone: Antigen specificity is unknown.

The sample here was CD4+ or CD8+ T cells sorted from blood, taken in a trial of the OX40 agonist ivuxolimab. The gene calls are TRBV7-8 and TRBJ2-7, with TRBD1 matching 10 bases. The TCR sequence derives from an adult with an advanced solid tumor such as melanoma, head and neck, liver or kidney cancer. For the CDR3, the DNA is TGTGCCAGCAGCTTAGTTAGGGGGACAGGGGACCACGAGCAGTACTTC. Translation: CASSLVRGTGDHEQYF.